This entry lists 6 T cell receptor beta chains sequenced from one sample in a study of CD8+CD57+ T cells in acquired aplastic anemia. Profiling of TCR beta VDJ combinations and CDR3 sequences used genomic DNA as template. TCRdb processed the reads anew with MiXCR; each CDR3 protein has one entry. This table holds roughly 170,000 distinct CDR3 sequences, 48% found once. An expansion of CD8+CD57+ cells by flow cytometry had been shown in patients chosen for sequencing. The sample taken for sequencing was sorted CD4+, CD8+, or CD8+CD57+ T cells (not recorded which) from PBMCs. All receptors derive from a human donor with aplastic anemia.

Remarks on this clonotype: A single base separates this from a much larger clone, so it may be a read error. This chain joins TRBV6-2 or TRBV6-3 and TRBJ2-3; D remains unclear. The CDR3 length is 12 residues. Germline CDR1 is MNHEY and CDR2 is SVGEGT. CDR3 residues: CVSTPGTDTQYF. The CDR3, as DNA: TGTGTCAGCACCCCGGGCACAGATACGCAGTATTTT.

Points on this clonotype: An end of the junction does not agree with germline; a read error may underlie this. The genes are TRBV2 and TRBJ1-1; tentatively, D is TRBD1 (5 bases). Germline loops: CDR1 SNHLY, CDR2 FYNNEI. The CDR3 is made up of 14 amino acids. CDR3 nucleotide sequence: TGTGCCAGCAGTGAGACAGAAATGAACACTGAAGCGTTCTTT. This encodes CASSETEMNTEAFF.

This clonotype was seen only a few times. The gene calls are TRBV10-3 and TRBJ1-2; TRBD1 is a possible D gene (5 bases). Germline V gives CDR1 ENHRY, CDR2 SYGVKD. V shed 2 bases and J shed 5 bases, with 15 bases lying between them. There are 15 residues in the CDR3. The CDR3 spells CAISESLGGVYGYTF. The CDR3 DNA is TGTGCCATCAGTGAGAGTTTAGGAGGGGTATATGGCTACACCTTC.

In this sample, this clonotype turned up many times. The rearrangement uses TRBV12-3 or TRBV12-4 and TRBJ1-1, with D tentatively TRBD1 (6 bases). This CDR3 spans 14 amino acids. Trimming removed 6 bases from V and 1 base from J, with 12 bases in between. CDR3 DNA: TGTGCCAGCAGGATGACAGGAACGAACACTGAAGCTTTCTTT. This encodes CASRMTGTNTEAFF.

This chain uses TRBV9 with TRBJ1-2; D is unclear. CDR1 is SGDLS and CDR2 is YYNGEE in the germline V gene. V shed 3 bases and J shed 4 bases, with 4 bases lying between them. CDR3 size: 11 residues. CDR3 amino acids: CASSDSYGYTF. For the CDR3, the DNA is TGTGCCAGCAGCGACAGCTATGGCTACACCTTC.

Concerning this clonotype: One base away lies a much larger clone, so this may be a sequencing read error. CDR3 nucleotides: TGTGCCAGCAGGCGGGCGGGGAGCAATCAGCCCCAGCGTTTT. Protein sequence: CASRRAGSNQPQRF. The V and J genes are TRBV12-3 or TRBV12-4 and TRBJ1-5; D is ambiguous. This CDR3 has 14 amino acids.